A selection of T cell receptor beta chains follows, all from one sample in a study of identical twins. MiXCR was run by TCRdb on the 5' RACE reads, yielding one entry per CDR3 protein. The data hold approximately 240,000 distinct CDR3 sequences, with roughly 13% observed a single time. The source material was memory (CD45RO+) T cells sorted from blood. All receptors derive from a woman in her late teens or twenties in good health. Each CDR3 is given without its conserved first and last residue.

v_gene: TRBV20-1
CDR3aa: SARVPGAGSYNEQF

v_gene: TRBV12-3/TRBV12-4
CDR3aa: ASSFGNTYEQY

v_gene: TRBV7-9
CDR3aa: ASSLNSPLH

v_gene: TRBV11-2
CDR3aa: ASSYSRFEAF

v_gene: TRBV27
CDR3aa: ASSLFSLGEEAF

v_gene: TRBV6-1
CDR3aa: ASSESVNTEAF

v_gene: TRBV5-6
CDR3aa: ASSTSGGEKPQH

v_gene: TRBV24-1
CDR3aa: ATSDPQLAKNIQY

v_gene: TRBV5-1
CDR3aa: ASSPGGDNEQF

v_gene: TRBV6-5
CDR3aa: ASSYSAAWGNTIY

v_gene: TRBV10-3
CDR3aa: ATTPRQIPTDNEQF

v_gene: TRBV27
CDR3aa: ASGGHSNQPQH

v_gene: TRBV5-6
CDR3aa: ASSLDVSPSVYEQY

v_gene: TRBV7-9
CDR3aa: ASSLQGGYTEAF